Following are 17 T cell receptor beta chains from one sample sequenced in a study of T cells after posttransplantation cyclophosphamide. This table comes from immunoSEQ multiplex PCR, and its TCRdb copy is limited to in-frame clones, with some not included. The sample lists 30,000 or so clones, 70% to 90% occurring once. The sequencing input was PBMCs. The receptors stem from a woman aged 40 to 50 with a blood cancer, CMV-positive, and with a related stem cell donor.

V usage is TRBV13 and J usage is TRBJ1-2; D is uncertain. Germline CDR1 is PRHDT and CDR2 is FYEKMQ (reference sequence). Trimming shortened V by 2 bases and J by 4 bases, and 5 bases separated the two germline ends. The CDR3 spans 12 residues. CDR3 coding DNA: TGTGCCAGCAGCTTAAATAGCTATGGCTACACCTTC. It specifies CASSLNSYGYTF. Full variable domain (rest looked up from reference TRBV13 and TRBJ1-2): AAGVIQSPRHLIKEKRETATLKCYPIPRHDTVYWYQQGPGQDPQFLISFYEKMQSDKGSIPDRFSAQQFSDYHSELNMSSLELGDSALYFCASSLNSYGYTFGSGTRLTVV.

The chain employs TRBV7-9 and TRBJ2-3; 9 bases are a match to TRBD1. Germline V gene sequence: CDR1 SEHNR, CDR2 FQNEAQ (reference sequence). The CDR3 is 17 amino acids. V shed 3 bases and J 4 bases; nucleotides not matched to a gene: 11. CDR3 DNA: TGTGCCAGCAGCTTGTTCGCGTGGACAGGGGATTCAGATACGCAGTATTTT. Protein: CASSLFAWTGDSDTQYF.

This chain uses TRBV5-1 with TRBJ2-7, with 8 bases lining up with TRBD1. After removal of 2 bases from V and 2 bases from J, the junction contained 6 bases not matched to a gene. The germline V gene has CDR1 SGHRS and CDR2 YFSETQ. This CDR3 comprises 15 residues. The CDR3 bases are TGCGCCAGCAGCTTACAACCGGGACAGGCCTACGAGCAGTACTTC. This translates into CASSLQPGQAYEQYF.

The rearrangement links TRBV7-9 to TRBJ1-1; D is ambiguous. V lost 4 bases, J lost 5 bases, and 8 bases lay in between. CDR3 length: 12 residues. In germline, CDR1 is SEHNR, CDR2 FQNEAQ (reference sequence). For the CDR3, the DNA is TGTGCCAGCAGCTGGGCAGATACTGAAGCTTTCTTT. It codes for CASSWADTEAFF.

The rearrangement links TRBV14 to TRBJ2-7, with D maybe TRBD2 (6 bases). The ends were cut back, 4 bases at V and 5 bases at J, with 9 bases in the middle. Germline V lookup: CDR1 SGHDN, CDR2 FVKESK. The CDR3 extends over 12 amino acids. CDR3 nucleotides: TGTGCCAGCAGCCGGAGGGTACACGAGCAGTACTTC. Protein sequence: CASSRRVHEQYF.

The CDR3 protein is CASSFGGDTEAFF. The CDR3 DNA reads as TGTGCCAGCAGCTTTGGGGGGGACACTGAAGCTTTCTTT. The chain carries TRBV11-3 and TRBJ1-1, with a tentative D call TRBD1 (5 bases). V lost 3 bases, J lost 3 bases, and 8 bases lay in between. This CDR3 comprises 13 residues. CDR1 is SGHNT, CDR2 YENEEA, per germline.

V is TRBV13 and J is TRBJ2-1; 14 bases are a match to TRBD2. CDR1 and CDR2 from the germline V gene are PRHDT and FYEKMQ (reference sequence). Unmatched junction bases numbered 11, after V lost 7 bases and J lost 9 bases. The CDR3 totals 16 residues. The CDR3 coding sequence is TGTGCCAGCACCAAGACTAGCGGGGGGGCCTATTCTGAGCAGTTCTTC. This sequence encodes CASTKTSGGAYSEQFF.

The rearrangement joins TRBV9 to TRBJ1-5; TRBD1 agrees at 11 bases. This CDR3 comprises 15 residues. The germline gives CDR1 SGDLS, CDR2 YYNGEE. With 0 bases clipped from V and 6 bases from J, the junction kept 2 bases outside the gene matches. CDR3 amino acids: CASSVGTGGGQPQHF. CDR3 nucleotide sequence: TGTGCCAGCAGCGTAGGGACAGGGGGCGGTCAGCCCCAGCATTTT.

The chain employs TRBV10-3 and TRBJ1-1, with TRBD1 matching over 7 bases. CDR3 size: 14 residues. Losses at the gene ends were 6 bases for V and 2 bases for J; bases not matched to a gene: 6. Per germline, CDR1 ENHRY and CDR2 SYGVKD. CDR3 nucleotide sequence: TGTGCCATCAGGGAGGGAGGGGGCAACACTGAAGCTTTCTTT. It specifies CAIREGGGNTEAFF.

This clone was seen more than once but under ten times. CDR3: CASSNDRQFSGNTIYF. The DNA for the CDR3 is TGTGCCAGCAGCAACGACCGACAGTTCTCTGGAAACACCATATATTTT. V usage is TRBV5-4 and J usage is TRBJ1-3; weak D call: TRBD1 (5 bases). The CDR3 sequence is 16 residues long. The V and J ends lost 4 bases and 0 bases respectively, with 14 bases between them. Germline V gene lookup returns CDR1 SGHNT and CDR2 YYREEE (reference sequence).

The chain combines TRBV5-4 with TRBJ2-7, with 7 positions matching TRBD1. There are 14 residues in the CDR3. Losses at the gene ends were 1 base for V and 3 bases for J; bases not matched to a gene: 4. Germline assignment: CDR1 SGHNT and CDR2 YYREEE (reference sequence). This CDR3 reads CASSLPGTVYEQYF. In nucleotides, the CDR3 is TGTGCCAGCAGCTTGCCCGGGACAGTCTACGAGCAGTACTTC.

This sequence joins TRBV5-1 and TRBJ2-7; 10 positions match TRBD1. The trim removed 3 bases at V and 2 bases at J, leaving 5 bases unmatched. Germline assignment: CDR1 SGHRS and CDR2 YFSETQ. CDR3 length equals 15 residues. In DNA form, the CDR3 reads TGCGCCAGCAGCTCCATGGGGACAGGGGCCTACGAGCAGTACTTC. This codes for CASSSMGTGAYEQYF.

The rearrangement uses TRBV4-2 and TRBJ1-1; tentatively, D is TRBD1 (6 bases). With 0 bases removed from V and 4 bases from J, the gap between germline ends came to 9 bases. There are 14 residues in the CDR3. In germline, CDR1 is LGHNA, CDR2 YNFKEQ. The CDR3 here is CASSQDTGRTEAFF. For the CDR3, the DNA is TGTGCCAGCAGCCAAGATACAGGGCGCACTGAAGCTTTCTTT.

The chain links TRBV5-4 to TRBJ2-5; weak D call: TRBD2 (6 bases). The CDR3 has 14 residues. Trimming took 4 bases from V and 9 from J, leaving 19 bases between them. Per germline, CDR1 SGHNT and CDR2 YYREEE (reference sequence). CDR3 region: CASSPSGTPGAQYF. CDR3 sequence (DNA): TGTGCCAGCAGCCCTTCCGGGACCCCGGGGGCCCAGTACTTC. The entire variable domain, with the rest obtained from reference TRBV5-4 and TRBJ2-5, is as follows: ETGVTQSPTHLIKTRGQQVTLRCSSQSGHNTVSWYQQALGQGPQFIFQYYREEENGRGNFPPRFSGLQFPNYSSELNVNALELDDSALYLCASSPSGTPGAQYFGPGTRLLVL.

V gene TRBV7-9 combines with J gene TRBJ1-1; D remains unclear. Trimming cost V 3 bases and J 1 base, with 9 bases left between them. The CDR3 spans 14 residues. Germline values: CDR1 SEHNR, CDR2 FQNEAQ (reference sequence). This chain's CDR3 is CASSFAGGNTEAFF. The CDR3 coding sequence is TGTGCCAGCAGCTTTGCTGGAGGGAACACTGAAGCTTTCTTT. The full variable domain, in which reference TRBV7-9 and TRBJ1-1 provide the parts outside the CDR3, is DTGVSQNPRHKITKRGQNVTFRCDPISEHNRLYWYRQTLGQGPEFLTYFQNEAQLEKSRLLSDRFSAERPKGSFSTLEIQRTEQGDSAMYLCASSFAGGNTEAFFGQGTRLTVV.

V is TRBV7-9 and J is TRBJ2-3, with 8 bases identical to TRBD1. This CDR3 comprises 16 residues. Germline CDR1 SEHNR, CDR2 FQNEAQ (reference sequence). V gave up 5 bases and J gave up 3 bases; unmatched junction bases: 10. The CDR3 is CASSQNRDRITDTQYF. CDR3 sequence (DNA): TGTGCCAGCAGCCAGAACAGGGACAGGATAACAGATACGCAGTATTTT.

The chain is built from TRBV18 and TRBJ1-4, with D possibly being TRBD1 (6 bases). The CDR3 is 13 amino acids. V was trimmed by 6 bases and J by 5 bases, leaving 10 bases between them. Germline CDR1 reads KGHSH; CDR2 reads LQKENI. The CDR3 DNA reads TGTGCCAGCTCCGGTACAGGGAATGAAAAACTGTTTTTT. Translating it yields CASSGTGNEKLFF. Full variable domain (remainder filled in from reference TRBV18 and TRBJ1-4): NAGVMQNPRHLVRRRGQEARLRCSPMKGHSHVYWYRQLPEEGLKFMVYLQKENIIDESGMPKERFSAEFPKEGPSILRIQQVVRGDSAAYFCASSGTGNEKLFFGSGTQLSVL.